This passage covers 2 T cell receptor beta chains from one sample sequenced in a study of blood T cell repertoires in COVID-19. The method was immunoSEQ multiplex PCR; TCRdb's version includes in-frame clones alone and lacks a portion of them. The sample records a few hundred thousand clones, about 87% being singletons. The material sequenced was peripheral blood. These receptors were taken from a woman between 65 and 79 years old with active or convalescent COVID-19.

This clone showed up just once. The chain employs TRBV7-2 and TRBJ1-3, with 7 bases fitting TRBD1. After removal of 3 bases from V and 1 base from J, the junction contained 0 bases not matched to a gene. In germline, CDR1 is SGHTA, CDR2 FQGNSA. CDR3 length: 14 residues. DNA of the CDR3: TGTGCCAGCAGCTTGACAGGGTCTGGAAACACCATATATTTT. Amino acids: CASSLTGSGNTIYF.

The J gene is TRBJ2-3, the V gene TRBV5-4, with unresolved D. Trimming cost V 3 bases and J 1 base, with 6 bases left between them. Germline loops: CDR1 SGHNT, CDR2 YYREEE (reference sequence). The CDR3 is 13 residues long. DNA of the CDR3: TGTGCCAGCAGCTCCGTAGGCACAGATACGCAGTATTTT. Translated, it gives CASSSVGTDTQYF.